The clone carrying this T cell receptor (beta chain) was detected a few times. The antigen remains unidentified. These data are taken from a study of T-cell memory formation after mild COVID-19. Study overall: Largely, the TCR clusters proved donor specific.

MiXCR was run by TCRdb on the 5' RACE reads, yielding one entry per CDR3 protein. Of 200,000 to 250,000 distinct CDR3 sequences listed, about a sixth were seen once; the top ten hold 3% to 4.5%. Germline values: CDR1 SEHNR, CDR2 FQNEAQ (reference sequence). Trimming took off 5 bases at V and 4 bases at J, with 11 bases between the two ends. CDR3 length equals 13 residues. Study-wide findings and caveats: Among contracting clones, CD4+ were mainly CM/EM and CD8+ enriched in EMRA. Second-wave clones reaching peak frequency on day 37 lacked confirmed SARS-CoV-2 specificity. Pre-infection memory already had some responding clones, implying cross-reactive memory joined.

Sequenced input: PBMCs or a T cell subset sorted from them (not recorded which). The V gene is TRBV7-9, the J gene TRBJ1-1, with D hard to call. This TCR was recovered from a man aged 18 to 30 who had mild COVID-19 (a few samples of this study predate the infection). Cell type and time point are not known. CDR3 amino acids: CASSRPGPTEAFF. CDR3 DNA: TGTGCCAGCAGCCGCCCGGGTCCCACTGAAGCTTTCTTT.